These 21 T cell receptor beta chains share one sample of origin, sequenced in a study of blood T cells in healthy people across ages. Sample-barcoded 5' priming and a J-beta primer mix drove a second PCR of roughly 6 to 12 cycles. TCRdb re-analysed the 5' RACE reads in MiXCR, keeping a single row per CDR3 protein. The sample shows just over 1 million distinct CDR3 sequences, over 35% of them seen only once. Specimen: blood. Receptors originate from a woman aged 55-70 years in good health.

The rearrangement joins TRBV6-5 to TRBJ2-1; no clear D. Trimming shortened V by 0 bases and J by 6 bases, and 18 bases separated the two germline ends. Germline V gene sequence: CDR1 MNHEY, CDR2 SVGAGI. The CDR3 spans 17 residues. The CDR3 is CASSYSWAGLLANEQFF. Written as DNA, the CDR3 is TGTGCCAGCAGTTACTCTTGGGCTGGCCTCCTTGCCAATGAGCAGTTCTTC.

The sample holds a few counts of this clonotype. This chain's CDR3 is CASSATGVADTQYF. CDR3 coding DNA: TGCGCCAGCAGCGCCACAGGGGTGGCAGATACGCAGTATTTT. V usage is TRBV5-1 and J usage is TRBJ2-3; 7 nucleotides align to TRBD1. J lost 4 bases, V lost 4 bases, and 6 bases had no gene match. The CDR3 consists of 14 residues. The germline V gene encodes CDR1 SGHRS and CDR2 YFSETQ.

The genes are TRBV20-1 and TRBJ1-2; D gene ambiguous. Germline V lookup: CDR1 DFQATT, CDR2 SNEGSKA (reference sequence). The ends were cut back, 4 bases at V and 8 bases at J, with 14 bases in the middle. CDR3 length: 12 amino acids. The CDR3 nucleotides are TGCAGTGCTACAGTCCGTGATTTGGGCTACACCTTC. Protein sequence: CSATVRDLGYTF.

The chain uses TRBV20-1 and TRBJ1-5; the match to TRBD1 covers 9 bases. Germline-derived CDR1 and CDR2 are DFQATT and SNEGSKA (reference sequence). With V trimmed by 0 bases and J by 2 bases, 11 bases remained unmatched. There are 18 residues in the CDR3. CDR3 amino acids: CSARDETGGDWGNQPQHF. In nucleotides, the CDR3 is TGCAGTGCTAGAGACGAGACAGGGGGTGATTGGGGCAATCAGCCCCAGCATTTT.

This clonotype was observed a few times. The V call is TRBV27, the J call TRBJ1-1; 10 bases are shared with TRBD1. V dropped 4 bases and J dropped 10; count of bases not matched to a gene: 3. The CDR3 has 12 residues. The V gene's germline CDR1 is MNHEY and CDR2 SMNVEV (reference sequence). The CDR3 loop is CASSSDRGRAFF. The DNA for the CDR3 is TGTGCCAGCAGTTCCGACAGGGGGCGAGCTTTCTTT.

A few counts support this clonotype. J is TRBJ2-7 and V is TRBV6-2 or TRBV6-3; 12 bases agree with TRBD2. V dropped 9 bases and J dropped 0; count of bases not matched to a gene: 6. The CDR3 runs to 15 residues. Germline assignment: CDR1 MNHEY and CDR2 SVGEGT. CDR3 amino acids: CASLGLAGISYEQYF. The CDR3 nucleotides are TGTGCCAGTTTGGGACTAGCGGGTATCTCCTACGAGCAGTACTTC.

In its sample, this clonotype was seen many times. The chain uses TRBV11-2 and TRBJ2-1; 9 bases agree with TRBD2. Germline V gene sequence: CDR1 SGHAT, CDR2 FQNNGV. V lost 1 base and J lost 7; bases outside the gene matches: 8. This CDR3 is built from 16 residues. CDR3 in DNA: TGTGCCAGCAGCTTAGGGGTGTTTAGCGGGAGAAATGAGCAGTTCTTC. Its translation: CASSLGVFSGRNEQFF.

The chain uses TRBV5-1 and TRBJ2-7, with 9 bases matching TRBD2. The DNA matches TRBJ2-5 better at its end, which makes the J call doubtful. There are 17 residues in the CDR3. The V gene's germline CDR1 is SGHRS and CDR2 YFSETQ. The CDR3 DNA follows: TGCGCCAGCAGCCCCCGCCGGGTAGCGGGAGCGTTGGAGACCCAGTACTTC. Translating gives CASSPRRVAGALETQYF.

The chain is built from TRBV30 and TRBJ2-4; 9 nucleotides align to TRBD2. The germline CDR1 and CDR2 sequences are GTSNPN and SVGIG (reference sequence). J lost 0 bases, V lost 0 bases, and 3 bases had no gene match. The CDR3 is 16 residues long. CDR3 region: CAWSVGSGRAKNIQYF. The CDR3, as DNA: TGTGCCTGGAGTGTAGGTAGCGGGAGAGCCAAAAACATTCAGTACTTC.

The sample holds a few counts of this clonotype. The chain combines TRBV4-2 with TRBJ2-5; D is unclear. This CDR3 region has 13 residues. Germline lookup yields CDR1 LGHNA and CDR2 YNFKEQ. Deletions cut 0 bases from V and 3 bases from J, with 5 bases between. This CDR3 reads CASSQESEETQYF. The CDR3 coding sequence is TGTGCCAGCAGCCAAGAAAGCGAAGAGACCCAGTACTTC.

The V gene is TRBV18, the J gene TRBJ2-7; 7 bases line up with TRBD1. CDR1 is KGHSH, CDR2 LQKENI, per germline. The CDR3 contains 14 residues. V lost 5 bases to trimming and J lost 1 base; unmatched junction nucleotides: 5. The DNA of the CDR3 is TGTGCCAGCTCATACTCGGGACAGTCCTACGAGCAGTACTTC. It specifies CASSYSGQSYEQYF. The full variable domain, in which reference TRBV18 and TRBJ2-7 provide the parts outside the CDR3, is NAGVMQNPRHLVRRRGQEARLRCSPMKGHSHVYWYRQLPEEGLKFMVYLQKENIIDESGMPKERFSAEFPKEGPSILRIQQVVRGDSAAYFCASSYSGQSYEQYFGPGTRLTVT.

The chain uses TRBV7-9 and TRBJ2-1, with a possible D match to TRBD1 (5 bases). Germline V gene sequence: CDR1 SEHNR, CDR2 FQNEAQ (reference sequence). The CDR3 sequence is 15 residues long. Trimming stripped 2 bases from V and 8 bases from J, with 16 bases between. As DNA, the CDR3 is TGTGCCAGCAGCTTATTGGGTACAGGATATCATGAGCAGTTCTTC. It encodes CASSLLGTGYHEQFF.

This chain links TRBV20-1 with TRBJ2-7, with D perhaps given as TRBD1 or TRBD2 (5 bases each). Germline CDR1 DFQATT, CDR2 SNEGSKA (reference sequence). There are 13 residues in the CDR3. Trimming pared 6 bases from V and 2 bases from J, leaving 14 bases between. CDR3 nucleotide sequence: TGCAGTGCGATCCGGGACGGTCCCTACGAGCAGTACTTC. As protein: CSAIRDGPYEQYF.

This clonotype was recorded many times. This rearrangement joins TRBV20-1 to TRBJ2-7; TRBD1 agrees at 8 bases. Germline values: CDR1 DFQATT, CDR2 SNEGSKA (reference sequence). The CDR3 has 16 residues. With 6 bases clipped from V and 5 bases from J, the junction kept 18 bases outside the gene matches. CDR3 nucleotides: TGCAGTGCCGTCCCACTGGGGGGACAGGCGGCTAACGAGCAGTACTTC. Protein sequence: CSAVPLGGQAANEQYF.

This clonotype has just a few counts. The chain combines TRBV5-1 with TRBJ1-1; D may be TRBD1 (6 bases). V lost 0 bases, J lost 5 bases, and 14 bases lay in between. The CDR3 is 15 residues long. The germline V gene encodes CDR1 SGHRS and CDR2 YFSETQ. CDR3 in amino acids: CASSLGKQGVTEAFF. CDR3 DNA: TGCGCCAGCAGCTTGGGGAAACAGGGTGTAACTGAAGCTTTCTTT.

The chain links TRBV27 to TRBJ2-5; possibly TRBD1 for D (5 bases). The assigned J gene may be wrong: the sequence end matches TRBJ2-7 better. Per the germline V gene, CDR1 is MNHEY and CDR2 is SMNVEV (reference sequence). This CDR3 spans 15 amino acids. CDR3 bases: TGTGCCAGCAGTCCGTGGGGCGCCTCAACCTACGAGCAGTACTTC. It encodes CASSPWGASTYEQYF.

The table lists this clonotype with a few counts. The chain has TRBV12-3 or TRBV12-4 and TRBJ2-1, with 7 bases aligning to TRBD2. V was pared by 7 bases and J by 8 bases, with 5 bases of the junction left unmatched. This CDR3 contains 12 residues. The CDR3 nucleotides are TGTGCCAGCATTCTTGCGGGAGATGAGCAGTTCTTC. It specifies CASILAGDEQFF.

The chain carries TRBV20-1 and TRBJ2-7, with 10 bases identical to TRBD1. The better agreement between TRBJ2-5 and the DNA end casts doubt on the J call. The V gene's germline CDR1 is DFQATT and CDR2 SNEGSKA (reference sequence). This CDR3 comprises 14 residues. The CDR3 coding sequence is TGCAGTGCTCCAGCCCGACAGGGGGCGAAGACCCAGTACTTC. Its translation is CSAPARQGAKTQYF.

This clonotype was detected many times. V and J are TRBV12-3 or TRBV12-4 and TRBJ2-7; D tentatively reads TRBD1 or TRBD2 (6 bases each). The V end lost 6 bases, the J end lost 3 bases, and 9 bases lay between the germline ends. CDR3 length: 12 amino acids. The DNA for the CDR3 is TGTGCCAGCAGCCGGGGGCTCTACGAGCAGTACTTC. Translation gives CASSRGLYEQYF.

The chain employs TRBV29-1 and TRBJ2-3, with 8 bases aligning to TRBD2. CDR3 length equals 15 residues. Losses at the gene ends were 1 base for V and 4 bases for J; bases not matched to a gene: 7. Germline lookup yields CDR1 SQVTM and CDR2 ANQGSEA. CDR3 nucleotides: TGCAGCGTTGAAGGGGAGCGGGAGTATGCAGATACGCAGTATTTT. Protein sequence: CSVEGEREYADTQYF.

This clonotype was seen many times. The chain employs TRBV29-1 and TRBJ2-7; D assignment may be TRBD1 or TRBD2 (5 bases each). CDR1 and CDR2 (germline): SQVTM, ANQGSEA. The V end lost 7 bases, the J end lost 0 bases, and 10 bases lay between the germline ends. The CDR3 covers 12 residues. Here the CDR3 reads CSAAGTSYEQYF. CDR3 nucleotide sequence: TGCAGCGCCGCCGGGACCTCCTACGAGCAGTACTTC.